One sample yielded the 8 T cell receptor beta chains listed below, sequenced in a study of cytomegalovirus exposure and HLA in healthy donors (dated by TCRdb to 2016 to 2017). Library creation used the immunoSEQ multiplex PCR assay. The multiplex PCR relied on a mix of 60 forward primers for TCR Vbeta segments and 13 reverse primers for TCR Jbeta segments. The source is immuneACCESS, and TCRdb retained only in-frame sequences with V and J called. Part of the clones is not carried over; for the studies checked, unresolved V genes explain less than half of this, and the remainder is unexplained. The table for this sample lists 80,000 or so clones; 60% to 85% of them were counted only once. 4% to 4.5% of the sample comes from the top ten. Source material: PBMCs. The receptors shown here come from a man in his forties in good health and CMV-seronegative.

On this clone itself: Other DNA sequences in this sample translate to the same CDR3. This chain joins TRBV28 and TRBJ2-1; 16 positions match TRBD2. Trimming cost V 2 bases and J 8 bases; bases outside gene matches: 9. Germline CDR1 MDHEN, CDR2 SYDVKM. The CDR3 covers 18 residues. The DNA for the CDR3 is TGTGCCAGCAGTTTAGGGACTAGCGGGAGGGCGTCCTCGCATGAGCAGTTCTTC. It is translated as CASSLGTSGRASSHEQFF.

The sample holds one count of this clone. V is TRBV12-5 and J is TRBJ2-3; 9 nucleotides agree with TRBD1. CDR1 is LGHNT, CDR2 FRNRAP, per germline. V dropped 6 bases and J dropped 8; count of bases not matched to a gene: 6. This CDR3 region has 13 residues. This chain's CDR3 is CASGWTGDRTQYF. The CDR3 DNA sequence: TGTGCTAGTGGGTGGACAGGGGATCGTACGCAGTATTTT.

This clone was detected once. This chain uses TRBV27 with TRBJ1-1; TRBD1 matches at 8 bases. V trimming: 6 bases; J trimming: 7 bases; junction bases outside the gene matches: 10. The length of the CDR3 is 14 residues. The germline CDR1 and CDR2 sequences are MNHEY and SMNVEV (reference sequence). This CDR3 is CASSPWQGASEAFF. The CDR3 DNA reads TGTGCCAGCAGCCCATGGCAGGGGGCAAGTGAAGCTTTCTTT.

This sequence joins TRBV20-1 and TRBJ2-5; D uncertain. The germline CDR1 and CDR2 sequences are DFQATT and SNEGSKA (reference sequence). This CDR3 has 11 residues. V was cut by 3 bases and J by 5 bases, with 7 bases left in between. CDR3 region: CSARGPETQYF. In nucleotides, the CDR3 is TGCAGTGCTAGGGGCCCGGAGACCCAGTACTTC.

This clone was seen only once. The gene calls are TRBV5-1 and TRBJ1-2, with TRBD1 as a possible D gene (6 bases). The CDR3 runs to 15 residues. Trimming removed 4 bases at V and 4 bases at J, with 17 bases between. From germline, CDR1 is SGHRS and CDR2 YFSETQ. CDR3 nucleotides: TGCGCCAGCAGCCTCCGGCCCCGAGGGGGCTATGGCTACACCTTC. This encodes CASSLRPRGGYGYTF.

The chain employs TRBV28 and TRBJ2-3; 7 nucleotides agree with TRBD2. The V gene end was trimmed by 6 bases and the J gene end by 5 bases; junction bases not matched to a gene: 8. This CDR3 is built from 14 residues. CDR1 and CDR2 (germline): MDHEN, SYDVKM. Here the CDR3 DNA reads TGTGCCAGCAGCCGAGATCGGGGGGAAGATACGCAGTATTTT. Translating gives CASSRDRGEDTQYF.

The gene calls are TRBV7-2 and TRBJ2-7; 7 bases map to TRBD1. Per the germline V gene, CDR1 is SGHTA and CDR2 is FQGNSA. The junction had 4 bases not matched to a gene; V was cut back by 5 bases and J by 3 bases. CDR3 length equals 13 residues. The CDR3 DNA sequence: TGTGCCAGCAGCGAAACAGGGGTCTACGAGCAGTACTTC. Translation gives CASSETGVYEQYF. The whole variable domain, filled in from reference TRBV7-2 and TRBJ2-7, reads GAGVSQSPSNKVTEKGKDVELRCDPISGHTALYWYRQSLGQGLEFLIYFQGNSAPDKSGLPSDRFSAERTGGSVSTLTIQRTQQEDSAVYLCASSETGVYEQYFGPGTRLTVT.

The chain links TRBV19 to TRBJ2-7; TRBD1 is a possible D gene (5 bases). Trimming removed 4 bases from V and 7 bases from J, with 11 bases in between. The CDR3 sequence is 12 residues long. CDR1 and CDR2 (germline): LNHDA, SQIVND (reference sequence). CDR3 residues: CASSRAQGEQYF. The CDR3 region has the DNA TGTGCCAGTAGTAGGGCTCAGGGAGAGCAGTACTTC. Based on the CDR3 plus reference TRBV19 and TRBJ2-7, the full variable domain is DGGITQSPKYLFRKEGQNVTLSCEQNLNHDAMYWYRQDPGQGLRLIYYSQIVNDFQKGDIAEGYSVSREKKESFPLTVTSAQKNPTAFYLCASSRAQGEQYFGPGTRLTVT.